The rows below give T cell receptor beta chains drawn from one sample of a study of early T cells in non-severe SARS-CoV-2 infection. MiXCR, applied by TCRdb to the 5' RACE reads, yields one record per CDR3 protein. The table includes roughly 40,000 distinct CDR3 sequences, 3% to 4% detected once. Sequenced material: whole blood. The receptor source for this set is an adult who was a healthcare worker with PCR-confirmed SARS-CoV-2 infection or an uninfected control (not recorded which). Each CDR3 is given with its conserved first and last residue. A D gene is named only where the DNA matches it firmly. Size values are once, few and many counts, or a class for expanded clones, and some rows have none.

TRBV11-3	-	TRBJ2-7	many	TGTGCCAGCAGCCTTGATGGTGGCGAGCAGTACTTC	CASSLDGGEQYF
TRBV12-3/TRBV12-4	-	TRBJ2-7	many	TGTGCCAGCAGGCTAACCAACTCCTACGAGCAGTACTTC	CASRLTNSYEQYF
TRBV20-1	-	TRBJ1-3	many	TGCAGTGCTAGAGACCCCAAGCTAAACACCATATATTTT	CSARDPKLNTIYF
TRBV7-6	-	TRBJ2-7	many	TGTGCCAGCAGCTCGCCCCCGGGGGGGACAGGAGCCTACGAGCAGTACTTC	CASSSPPGGTGAYEQYF
TRBV27	TRBD2	TRBJ2-7	few	TGTGCCAGCAGATCGGGACTAGCGGGGCTCTACGAGCAGTACTTC	CASRSGLAGLYEQYF
TRBV15	TRBD2	TRBJ2-3	many	TGTGCCACCAGCAGAGAAAAAGCGGGGGGGACAGATACGCAGTATTTT	CATSREKAGGTDTQYF
TRBV3-1	-	TRBJ1-2	many	TGTGCCAGCAGCCAAGGAACCTTGGGATACAACTATGGCTACACCTTC	CASSQGTLGYNYGYTF
TRBV6-6	-	TRBJ2-7	many	TGTGCCAGCAGTGAGGGATACGAGCAGTACTTC	CASSEGYEQYF
TRBV20-1	TRBD2	TRBJ2-4	many	TGCAGTGCTAGCCGGGGGAGGGCTCTTACAGCCAAAAACATTCAGTACTTC	CSASRGRALTAKNIQYF
TRBV18	-	TRBJ1-1	many	TGTGCCAGCTCACCTGGGTTGAACACTGAAGCTTTCTTT	CASSPGLNTEAFF
TRBV6-5	-	TRBJ2-1	many	TGTGCCAGCAGTTACAGTGTGGCGACCAACAATGAGCAGTTCTTC	CASSYSVATNNEQFF
TRBV18	-	TRBJ1-1	many	TGTGCCAGCTCACCAGTACCCGCAGGGAACACTGAAGCTTTCTTT	CASSPVPAGNTEAFF
TRBV7-2	TRBD2	TRBJ2-7	-	TGTGCCAGCAGCCTAGCGGGATCTGCCTACGAGCAGTACTTC	CASSLAGSAYEQYF
TRBV18	-	TRBJ2-3	many	TGTGCCAGCTCACCAATAGGGAAACTCAGCACAGATACGCAGTATTTT	CASSPIGKLSTDTQYF
TRBV14	-	TRBJ2-1	many	TGTGCCAGCAGCCCCGTAGGAGGTGGAGGAAAAAATGAGCAGTTCTTC	CASSPVGGGGKNEQFF
TRBV7-2	-	TRBJ2-7	many	TGTGCCATCCCCCTTAGGCACGTTACCTACGAGCAGTACTTC	CAIPLRHVTYEQYF
TRBV9	-	TRBJ2-7	many	TGTGCCAGCAGCCCCGTAGGGGCCCTCTACGAGCAGTACTTC	CASSPVGALYEQYF